The rows below give T cell receptor beta chains drawn from one sample of a study of cytomegalovirus exposure and HLA in healthy donors. Only in-frame clones appear in the TCRdb table, and some are missing; sequencing was by immunoSEQ multiplex PCR. This sample has about 120,000 clones, with about 68% found just once. The sequencing input was PBMCs. Every receptor here comes from a woman between 50 and 59 years old in good health and CMV-seropositive. Each CDR3 is given with its conserved first and last residue. D genes are given only for firm matches. Clone size is stated in some rows and not others, as once, few, many or a class when expanded.

.,TRBV5-4,TRBD2,CASSLGPPSGKNIQYF
.,TRBV4-3,.,CASSQDEVSGANVLTF
once,TRBV29-1,TRBD2,CSAKTSGLYNEQFF
.,TRBV28,.,CASSLYQGTYEQYF
.,TRBV11-2,.,CASSPLIGRGEANTGELFF
.,TRBV5-6,.,CASSFFFQQATNEKLFF
.,TRBV5-1,.,CASSLEGGNTIYF
few,TRBV2,TRBD2,CASRNLAGEQTQYF
.,TRBV28,.,CASSLVGGNEKLFF
.,TRBV15,.,CATSRDRGASSYEQYF
few,TRBV7-2,TRBD2,CASSLGTSGRRVSGELFF
.,TRBV30,.,CAWSFGQGSVFF
few,TRBV9,.,CASNRDSNQPQHF
.,TRBV28,TRBD2,CASSSQGLAGSYEQYF
.,TRBV28,TRBD1,CASSFLSTGARTEAFF
.,TRBV7-2,.,CASSLGRDAGNTIYF
.,TRBV28,TRBD1,CASSPDGTGLYEQYF
.,TRBV19,TRBD2,CASSPTSGSTDTQYF
few,TRBV28,.,CASSLGQEQFF
.,TRBV19,TRBD1,CASSINGQVYNEQFF
.,TRBV6-6,.,CATSLGSDQPQHF
.,TRBV27,.,CASSLTRETANEQFF
.,TRBV4-1,TRBD1,CASSPGTGNTDTQYF
.,TRBV2,.,CASSGYPTTSRGYTF
once,TRBV6-6,.,CASSSQTGHSTDTQYF
once,TRBV4-2,TRBD1,CASSQDHGQGFGELFF
.,TRBV30,.,CAWEGGTQETQYF
.,TRBV7-9,.,CASSPTGLSETQYF
.,TRBV19,TRBD2,CASSKTSGRRYNEQFF
.,TRBV6-6,.,CASSSTGSENTEAFF
.,TRBV19,.,CASSSRGGAEEAFF